This paragraph covers one T cell receptor beta chain sequence. This sample is part of a study of blood T cell repertoires in COVID-19. Study at large: Sources were T cells, B-cell-depleted T cells, or PBMCs; the material itself was cDNA or gDNA.

Germline V lookup: CDR1 MDHEN, CDR2 SYDVKM. This CDR3 is built from 13 residues. V gave up 3 bases and J gave up 7 bases; unmatched junction bases: 3. Original data processing: Estimation of nucleated cell counts relied on the amplification of reference gene primers. Measured with immunoSEQ multiplex PCR; TCRdb has only the in-frame clones, and not every one. That table furnishes V, J and clone size, whereas the DNA furnished D and trimming. Of 200,000 to 250,000 clones listed, approximately 80% are singletons. The rearrangement links TRBV28 to TRBJ2-1; TRBD1 matches at 7 bases. This sequence originates from a woman aged 50 to 65 with acute or convalescent COVID-19. Material for sequencing was peripheral blood. The CDR3 sequence: CASSLTGWNEQFF. DNA of the CDR3: TGTGCCAGCAGTTTGACAGGGTGGAATGAGCAGTTCTTC.